The rows below give T cell receptor beta chains drawn from one sample of a study of T cells in Graves' hyperthyroidism and ophthalmopathy. From the multiplex PCR reads, TCRdb called clonotypes with MiXCR, one entry per CDR3 protein. This table holds 500,000 to 650,000 distinct CDR3 sequences, more than 12% found once. The sequenced sample was blood. Every receptor here comes from a woman aged 45 to 65 with Graves' ophthalmopathy. The CDR3 runs from the conserved cysteine through the conserved F or W. The order of the fields is V gene, clone size, D gene, J gene, CDR3 length, CDR3 protein, CDR3 DNA. The D gene is left open where the match is weak. Only some rows state a clone size, as once, few, many or a class for expanded clones.

V: TRBV7-2; size: many; D: .; J: TRBJ1-1; length: 11; CDR3: CASTWGGGAFF; DNA: TGTGCCAGCACCTGGGGGGGAGGAGCTTTCTTT
V: TRBV19; size: .; D: .; J: TRBJ1-1; length: 13; CDR3: CASSIVYHEEAFF; DNA: TGTGCCAGTAGTATAGTTTATCACGAGGAAGCTTTCTTT
V: TRBV20-1; size: many; D: .; J: TRBJ2-3; length: 14; CDR3: CSATGRGSTDTQYF; DNA: TGCAGTGCTACCGGGAGAGGAAGCACAGATACGCAGTATTTT
V: TRBV5-1; size: .; D: TRBD2; J: TRBJ2-1; length: 16; CDR3: CASNLGGRARHNEQFF; DNA: TGCGCCAGCAATCTTGGCGGGAGGGCCAGACACAATGAGCAGTTCTTC
V: TRBV7-9; size: many; D: TRBD1; J: TRBJ1-5; length: 15; CDR3: CASSLAGQGSQPQHF; DNA: TGTGCCAGCAGCTTAGCGGGACAGGGATCCCAGCCCCAGCATTTT
V: TRBV7-2; size: many; D: TRBD2; J: TRBJ2-5; length: 15; CDR3: CASSLQTSGSKTQYF; DNA: TGTGCCAGCAGCTTGCAGACTAGCGGGAGTAAGACCCAGTACTTC
V: TRBV5-1; size: many; D: TRBD1; J: TRBJ2-7; length: 16; CDR3: CASSFGQARDAYEQYF; DNA: TGCGCCAGCAGCTTCGGACAGGCCCGCGACGCCTACGAGCAGTACTTC
V: TRBV5-1; size: many; D: .; J: TRBJ2-1; length: 14; CDR3: CASSLAVTYNEQFF; DNA: TGCGCCAGCAGCTTGGCCGTAACTTACAATGAGCAGTTCTTC
V: TRBV4-3; size: few; D: .; J: TRBJ2-3; length: 13; CDR3: CASSQGRTDTQYF; DNA: TGCGCCAGCAGCCAAGGTCGCACAGATACGCAGTATTTT
V: TRBV20-1; size: few; D: TRBD2; J: TRBJ2-7; length: 16; CDR3: CSARDIDGRFLYEQYF; DNA: TGCAGTGCTAGAGATATTGACGGGAGGTTTTTGTACGAGCAGTACTTC
V: TRBV11-3; size: .; D: TRBD1; J: TRBJ2-2; length: 15; CDR3: CASSPHSTGAGELFF; DNA: TGTGCCAGCAGCCCCCACTCGACAGGGGCCGGGGAGCTGTTTTTT
V: TRBV28; size: many; D: .; J: TRBJ2-5; length: 15; CDR3: CASSDPDSLKETQYF; DNA: TGTGCCAGCAGTGATCCGGACAGCCTAAAAGAGACCCAGTACTTC
V: TRBV3-1; size: .; D: TRBD2; J: TRBJ2-7; length: 14; CDR3: CASSPLAGEDRQYF; DNA: TGTGCCAGCAGCCCACTAGCGGGAGAAGATCGGCAGTACTTC
V: TRBV30; size: many; D: .; J: TRBJ2-5; length: 13; CDR3: CAWSSLHVETQYF; DNA: TGTGCCTGGAGTTCTCTACACGTGGAGACCCAGTACTTC
V: TRBV9; size: few; D: TRBD2; J: TRBJ2-7; length: 14; CDR3: CASSVEAGEDEQYF; DNA: TGTGCCAGCAGCGTAGAAGCGGGAGAAGACGAGCAGTACTTC
V: TRBV28; size: many; D: .; J: TRBJ1-5; length: 14; CDR3: CASLSVNSNQPQHF; DNA: TGTGCCAGCCTCTCAGTTAATAGCAATCAGCCCCAGCATTTT
V: TRBV4-1; size: .; D: .; J: TRBJ2-5; length: 14; CDR3: CASSQYRDQETQYF; DNA: TGCGCCAGCAGCCAGTATAGGGACCAAGAGACCCAGTACTTC
V: TRBV20-1; size: many; D: .; J: TRBJ1-1; length: 12; CDR3: CSARGSLTEAFF; DNA: TGCAGTGCTAGAGGATCGTTGACTGAAGCTTTCTTT
V: TRBV20-1; size: .; D: .; J: TRBJ2-7; length: 14; CDR3: CSARTPGQDYEQYF; DNA: TGCAGTGCTAGAACACCGGGACAAGACTACGAGCAGTACTTC
V: TRBV7-9; size: .; D: TRBD2; J: TRBJ2-2; length: 16; CDR3: CASGARTSGVTGELFF; DNA: TGTGCCAGCGGGGCGAGGACTAGCGGGGTCACCGGGGAGCTGTTTTTT
V: TRBV10-3; size: .; D: .; J: TRBJ2-1; length: 12; CDR3: CAISYNRGEQFF; DNA: TGTGCCATCAGTTATAACAGAGGAGAGCAGTTCTTC
V: TRBV5-1; size: many; D: .; J: TRBJ2-3; length: 14; CDR3: CASRKGQHTDTQYF; DNA: TGCGCCAGCAGAAAGGGACAACACACAGATACGCAGTATTTT
V: TRBV5-1; size: few; D: TRBD1; J: TRBJ2-7; length: 15; CDR3: CASSLLSGQSYEQYF; DNA: TGCGCCAGCAGCTTACTCTCGGGACAGTCCTACGAGCAGTACTTC
V: TRBV30; size: .; D: .; J: TRBJ1-2; length: 12; CDR3: CAWSRGNYGYTF; DNA: TGTGCCTGGAGTAGGGGTAACTATGGCTACACCTTC
V: TRBV6-1; size: many; D: .; J: TRBJ2-1; length: 15; CDR3: CASSLYSGQSGEQFF; DNA: TGTGCCAGCAGCCTCTATAGCGGCCAAAGTGGTGAGCAGTTCTTC
V: TRBV29-1; size: .; D: TRBD1; J: TRBJ2-3; length: 14; CDR3: CSVESGQVTDTQYF; DNA: TGCAGCGTTGAATCGGGACAGGTGACAGATACGCAGTATTTT
V: TRBV29-1; size: once; D: TRBD1; J: TRBJ1-2; length: 12; CDR3: CSAATGSVGYTF; DNA: TGCAGCGCCGCGACAGGGTCGGTTGGCTACACCTTC
V: TRBV12-3/TRBV12-4; size: many; D: .; J: TRBJ2-7; length: 14; CDR3: CASSLGRSSYEQYF; DNA: TGTGCCAGCAGTTTAGGGCGCAGCTCCTACGAGCAGTACTTC
V: TRBV7-2; size: many; D: .; J: TRBJ1-6; length: 12; CDR3: CASSLNNSPLHF; DNA: TGTGCCAGCAGCTTAAATAATTCACCCCTCCACTTT
V: TRBV6-6; size: .; D: TRBD1; J: TRBJ2-5; length: 12; CDR3: CASSYAGTDQYF; DNA: TGTGCCAGCAGTTACGCCGGGACAGACCAGTACTTC
V: TRBV27; size: many; D: TRBD2; J: TRBJ2-1; length: 15; CDR3: CASSPASGSPREQFF; DNA: TGTGCCAGCAGTCCGGCTAGCGGGAGTCCGCGGGAGCAGTTCTTC
V: TRBV11-3; size: .; D: TRBD2; J: TRBJ2-1; length: 17; CDR3: CASSQGLAGGPWNEQFF; DNA: TGTGCCAGCAGCCAGGGACTAGCGGGAGGGCCGTGGAATGAGCAGTTCTTC
V: TRBV18; size: few; D: TRBD1; J: TRBJ2-7; length: 15; CDR3: CASSQLQGAKDEQYF; DNA: TGTGCCAGCTCACAACTTCAGGGGGCGAAGGACGAGCAGTACTTC
V: TRBV18; size: many; D: TRBD1; J: TRBJ1-5; length: 15; CDR3: CASSPRTGPDQPQHF; DNA: TGTGCCAGCTCACCGCGGACAGGGCCGGATCAGCCCCAGCATTTT
V: TRBV6-1; size: many; D: TRBD1; J: TRBJ1-5; length: 15; CDR3: CASSGDRVGNQPQHF; DNA: TGTGCCAGCAGCGGGGACAGGGTCGGCAATCAGCCCCAGCATTTT
V: TRBV28; size: many; D: TRBD2; J: TRBJ2-1; length: 17; CDR3: CASSPTSGLVSYNEQFF; DNA: TGTGCCAGCAGCCCGACTAGCGGGCTCGTCTCCTACAATGAGCAGTTCTTC
V: TRBV18; size: many; D: .; J: TRBJ2-7; length: 14; CDR3: CASSPLEASYEQYF; DNA: TGTGCCAGCTCACCCCTTGAGGCCTCCTACGAGCAGTACTTC
V: TRBV30; size: .; D: .; J: TRBJ2-2; length: 15; CDR3: CAWRSRDRNTGELFF; DNA: TGTGCCTGGAGAAGCCGGGACCGAAACACCGGGGAGCTGTTTTTT
V: TRBV28; size: many; D: .; J: TRBJ2-1; length: 15; CDR3: CASSPPRGNYNEQFF; DNA: TGTGCCAGCAGTCCCCCCCGGGGTAACTACAATGAGCAGTTCTTC
V: TRBV24-1; size: many; D: .; J: TRBJ2-1; length: 17; CDR3: CATSDPLGNSLANEQFF; DNA: TGTGCCACCAGTGATCCGTTGGGGAACTCGCTGGCCAATGAGCAGTTCTTC
V: TRBV20-1; size: many; D: .; J: TRBJ2-7; length: 12; CDR3: CSAPIGRDEQYF; DNA: TGCAGTGCTCCTATTGGTAGGGACGAGCAGTACTTC
V: TRBV3-1; size: many; D: TRBD1; J: TRBJ2-7; length: 14; CDR3: CASSSRDRAYEQYF; DNA: TGTGCCAGCAGCTCCCGGGACAGGGCCTACGAGCAGTACTTC
V: TRBV9; size: .; D: .; J: TRBJ2-2; length: 14; CDR3: CASSVAFGTGELFF; DNA: TGTGCCAGCAGCGTAGCCTTCGGAACCGGGGAGCTGTTTTTT
V: TRBV20-1; size: many; D: TRBD2; J: TRBJ2-1; length: 15; CDR3: CSARDTGLAGDEQFF; DNA: TGCAGTGCTAGAGATACGGGACTAGCGGGCGATGAGCAGTTCTTC
V: TRBV7-9; size: few; D: .; J: TRBJ2-5; length: 15; CDR3: CASSIPGQQRETQYF; DNA: TGTGCCAGCAGTATCCCGGGACAACAACGGGAGACCCAGTACTTC
V: TRBV24-1; size: .; D: .; J: TRBJ2-5; length: 14; CDR3: CATSDWSGQETQYF; DNA: TGTGCCACCAGTGATTGGAGCGGGCAGGAGACCCAGTACTTC
V: TRBV6-4; size: many; D: TRBD2; J: TRBJ2-1; length: 15; CDR3: CASSDGLAGDNEQFF; DNA: TGTGCCAGCAGTGATGGGCTAGCGGGAGACAATGAGCAGTTCTTC
V: TRBV2; size: few; D: .; J: TRBJ1-3; length: 11; CDR3: CASIGGNTIYF; DNA: TGTGCCAGCATTGGTGGCAACACCATATATTTT
V: TRBV24-1; size: few; D: TRBD2; J: TRBJ2-5; length: 13; CDR3: CATSDLQREGLYF; DNA: TGTGCCACCAGTGATTTGCAGCGGGAGGGTCTGTACTTC
V: TRBV10-3; size: few; D: .; J: TRBJ1-1; length: 13; CDR3: CAISVGGNTEAFF; DNA: TGTGCCATCAGTGTAGGGGGGAACACTGAAGCTTTCTTT
V: TRBV7-9; size: many; D: .; J: TRBJ2-5; length: 16; CDR3: CASSLYEGGGRETQYF; DNA: TGTGCCAGCAGCTTATACGAAGGGGGTGGCAGAGAGACCCAGTACTTC
V: TRBV10-2; size: .; D: .; J: TRBJ1-5; length: 15; CDR3: CASSDTEGGNQPQHF; DNA: TGCGCCAGCAGTGACACAGAGGGCGGCAATCAGCCCCAGCATTTT
V: TRBV28; size: many; D: TRBD2; J: TRBJ2-7; length: 14; CDR3: CATAPSGSTYEQYF; DNA: TGTGCCACCGCTCCTAGCGGGAGCACCTACGAGCAGTACTTC
V: TRBV19; size: .; D: .; J: TRBJ2-1; length: 15; CDR3: CASSISRSSYNEQFF; DNA: TGTGCCAGTAGTATTTCCAGGAGCTCCTACAATGAGCAGTTCTTC
V: TRBV18; size: many; D: TRBD1; J: TRBJ2-3; length: 16; CDR3: CASSTAAYRGVDTQYF; DNA: TGTGCCAGCTCAACCGCCGCCTACAGGGGAGTAGATACGCAGTATTTT
V: TRBV7-9; size: many; D: .; J: TRBJ1-6; length: 13; CDR3: CASSPGTNSPLHF; DNA: TGTGCCAGCAGCCCCGGGACAAATTCACCCCTCCACTTT
V: TRBV6-1; size: many; D: .; J: TRBJ1-4; length: 15; CDR3: CASSEGQVQSEKLFF; DNA: TGTGCCAGCAGTGAAGGTCAGGTCCAGAGTGAAAAACTGTTTTTT
V: TRBV11-1; size: few; D: TRBD2; J: TRBJ2-1; length: 15; CDR3: CASSRQGTSVEEQFF; DNA: TGTGCCAGCAGCCGACAAGGGACTAGCGTCGAGGAGCAGTTCTTC